The present T cell receptor (beta chain) was sequenced within a study of blood T cell repertoires in COVID-19. Some clones are missing from TCRdb's copy, which holds only in-frame ones; the method was immunoSEQ multiplex PCR. The sample has approximately 150,000 clones, around 85% seen once; the top ten hold roughly 4%. Germline V gives CDR1 GTSNPN, CDR2 SVGIG (reference sequence). The CDR3 consists of 13 residues. The V and J ends lost 0 bases and 5 bases respectively, with 11 bases between them. Specimen: peripheral blood. This receptor was obtained from a woman aged 70-85 years with acute or convalescent COVID-19. V gene TRBV30 combines with J gene TRBJ2-7; D possibly corresponds to TRBD1 (6 bases). The CDR3 here is CAWSVHRANEQYF. As DNA, the CDR3 is TGTGCCTGGAGTGTACACAGGGCCAACGAGCAGTACTTC.